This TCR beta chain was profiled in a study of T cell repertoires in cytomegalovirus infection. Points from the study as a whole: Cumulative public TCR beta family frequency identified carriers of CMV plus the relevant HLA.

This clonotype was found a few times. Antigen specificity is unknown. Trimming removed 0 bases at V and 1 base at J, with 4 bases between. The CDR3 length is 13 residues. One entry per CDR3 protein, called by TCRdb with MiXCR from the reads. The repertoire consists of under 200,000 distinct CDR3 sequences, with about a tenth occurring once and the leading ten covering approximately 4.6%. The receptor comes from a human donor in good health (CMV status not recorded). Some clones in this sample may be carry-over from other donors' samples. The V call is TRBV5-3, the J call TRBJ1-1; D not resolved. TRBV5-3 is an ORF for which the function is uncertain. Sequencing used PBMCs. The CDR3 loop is CARSLGGNTEAFF. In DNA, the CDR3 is TGTGCCAGAAGCTTGGGCGGGAACACTGAAGCTTTCTTT.